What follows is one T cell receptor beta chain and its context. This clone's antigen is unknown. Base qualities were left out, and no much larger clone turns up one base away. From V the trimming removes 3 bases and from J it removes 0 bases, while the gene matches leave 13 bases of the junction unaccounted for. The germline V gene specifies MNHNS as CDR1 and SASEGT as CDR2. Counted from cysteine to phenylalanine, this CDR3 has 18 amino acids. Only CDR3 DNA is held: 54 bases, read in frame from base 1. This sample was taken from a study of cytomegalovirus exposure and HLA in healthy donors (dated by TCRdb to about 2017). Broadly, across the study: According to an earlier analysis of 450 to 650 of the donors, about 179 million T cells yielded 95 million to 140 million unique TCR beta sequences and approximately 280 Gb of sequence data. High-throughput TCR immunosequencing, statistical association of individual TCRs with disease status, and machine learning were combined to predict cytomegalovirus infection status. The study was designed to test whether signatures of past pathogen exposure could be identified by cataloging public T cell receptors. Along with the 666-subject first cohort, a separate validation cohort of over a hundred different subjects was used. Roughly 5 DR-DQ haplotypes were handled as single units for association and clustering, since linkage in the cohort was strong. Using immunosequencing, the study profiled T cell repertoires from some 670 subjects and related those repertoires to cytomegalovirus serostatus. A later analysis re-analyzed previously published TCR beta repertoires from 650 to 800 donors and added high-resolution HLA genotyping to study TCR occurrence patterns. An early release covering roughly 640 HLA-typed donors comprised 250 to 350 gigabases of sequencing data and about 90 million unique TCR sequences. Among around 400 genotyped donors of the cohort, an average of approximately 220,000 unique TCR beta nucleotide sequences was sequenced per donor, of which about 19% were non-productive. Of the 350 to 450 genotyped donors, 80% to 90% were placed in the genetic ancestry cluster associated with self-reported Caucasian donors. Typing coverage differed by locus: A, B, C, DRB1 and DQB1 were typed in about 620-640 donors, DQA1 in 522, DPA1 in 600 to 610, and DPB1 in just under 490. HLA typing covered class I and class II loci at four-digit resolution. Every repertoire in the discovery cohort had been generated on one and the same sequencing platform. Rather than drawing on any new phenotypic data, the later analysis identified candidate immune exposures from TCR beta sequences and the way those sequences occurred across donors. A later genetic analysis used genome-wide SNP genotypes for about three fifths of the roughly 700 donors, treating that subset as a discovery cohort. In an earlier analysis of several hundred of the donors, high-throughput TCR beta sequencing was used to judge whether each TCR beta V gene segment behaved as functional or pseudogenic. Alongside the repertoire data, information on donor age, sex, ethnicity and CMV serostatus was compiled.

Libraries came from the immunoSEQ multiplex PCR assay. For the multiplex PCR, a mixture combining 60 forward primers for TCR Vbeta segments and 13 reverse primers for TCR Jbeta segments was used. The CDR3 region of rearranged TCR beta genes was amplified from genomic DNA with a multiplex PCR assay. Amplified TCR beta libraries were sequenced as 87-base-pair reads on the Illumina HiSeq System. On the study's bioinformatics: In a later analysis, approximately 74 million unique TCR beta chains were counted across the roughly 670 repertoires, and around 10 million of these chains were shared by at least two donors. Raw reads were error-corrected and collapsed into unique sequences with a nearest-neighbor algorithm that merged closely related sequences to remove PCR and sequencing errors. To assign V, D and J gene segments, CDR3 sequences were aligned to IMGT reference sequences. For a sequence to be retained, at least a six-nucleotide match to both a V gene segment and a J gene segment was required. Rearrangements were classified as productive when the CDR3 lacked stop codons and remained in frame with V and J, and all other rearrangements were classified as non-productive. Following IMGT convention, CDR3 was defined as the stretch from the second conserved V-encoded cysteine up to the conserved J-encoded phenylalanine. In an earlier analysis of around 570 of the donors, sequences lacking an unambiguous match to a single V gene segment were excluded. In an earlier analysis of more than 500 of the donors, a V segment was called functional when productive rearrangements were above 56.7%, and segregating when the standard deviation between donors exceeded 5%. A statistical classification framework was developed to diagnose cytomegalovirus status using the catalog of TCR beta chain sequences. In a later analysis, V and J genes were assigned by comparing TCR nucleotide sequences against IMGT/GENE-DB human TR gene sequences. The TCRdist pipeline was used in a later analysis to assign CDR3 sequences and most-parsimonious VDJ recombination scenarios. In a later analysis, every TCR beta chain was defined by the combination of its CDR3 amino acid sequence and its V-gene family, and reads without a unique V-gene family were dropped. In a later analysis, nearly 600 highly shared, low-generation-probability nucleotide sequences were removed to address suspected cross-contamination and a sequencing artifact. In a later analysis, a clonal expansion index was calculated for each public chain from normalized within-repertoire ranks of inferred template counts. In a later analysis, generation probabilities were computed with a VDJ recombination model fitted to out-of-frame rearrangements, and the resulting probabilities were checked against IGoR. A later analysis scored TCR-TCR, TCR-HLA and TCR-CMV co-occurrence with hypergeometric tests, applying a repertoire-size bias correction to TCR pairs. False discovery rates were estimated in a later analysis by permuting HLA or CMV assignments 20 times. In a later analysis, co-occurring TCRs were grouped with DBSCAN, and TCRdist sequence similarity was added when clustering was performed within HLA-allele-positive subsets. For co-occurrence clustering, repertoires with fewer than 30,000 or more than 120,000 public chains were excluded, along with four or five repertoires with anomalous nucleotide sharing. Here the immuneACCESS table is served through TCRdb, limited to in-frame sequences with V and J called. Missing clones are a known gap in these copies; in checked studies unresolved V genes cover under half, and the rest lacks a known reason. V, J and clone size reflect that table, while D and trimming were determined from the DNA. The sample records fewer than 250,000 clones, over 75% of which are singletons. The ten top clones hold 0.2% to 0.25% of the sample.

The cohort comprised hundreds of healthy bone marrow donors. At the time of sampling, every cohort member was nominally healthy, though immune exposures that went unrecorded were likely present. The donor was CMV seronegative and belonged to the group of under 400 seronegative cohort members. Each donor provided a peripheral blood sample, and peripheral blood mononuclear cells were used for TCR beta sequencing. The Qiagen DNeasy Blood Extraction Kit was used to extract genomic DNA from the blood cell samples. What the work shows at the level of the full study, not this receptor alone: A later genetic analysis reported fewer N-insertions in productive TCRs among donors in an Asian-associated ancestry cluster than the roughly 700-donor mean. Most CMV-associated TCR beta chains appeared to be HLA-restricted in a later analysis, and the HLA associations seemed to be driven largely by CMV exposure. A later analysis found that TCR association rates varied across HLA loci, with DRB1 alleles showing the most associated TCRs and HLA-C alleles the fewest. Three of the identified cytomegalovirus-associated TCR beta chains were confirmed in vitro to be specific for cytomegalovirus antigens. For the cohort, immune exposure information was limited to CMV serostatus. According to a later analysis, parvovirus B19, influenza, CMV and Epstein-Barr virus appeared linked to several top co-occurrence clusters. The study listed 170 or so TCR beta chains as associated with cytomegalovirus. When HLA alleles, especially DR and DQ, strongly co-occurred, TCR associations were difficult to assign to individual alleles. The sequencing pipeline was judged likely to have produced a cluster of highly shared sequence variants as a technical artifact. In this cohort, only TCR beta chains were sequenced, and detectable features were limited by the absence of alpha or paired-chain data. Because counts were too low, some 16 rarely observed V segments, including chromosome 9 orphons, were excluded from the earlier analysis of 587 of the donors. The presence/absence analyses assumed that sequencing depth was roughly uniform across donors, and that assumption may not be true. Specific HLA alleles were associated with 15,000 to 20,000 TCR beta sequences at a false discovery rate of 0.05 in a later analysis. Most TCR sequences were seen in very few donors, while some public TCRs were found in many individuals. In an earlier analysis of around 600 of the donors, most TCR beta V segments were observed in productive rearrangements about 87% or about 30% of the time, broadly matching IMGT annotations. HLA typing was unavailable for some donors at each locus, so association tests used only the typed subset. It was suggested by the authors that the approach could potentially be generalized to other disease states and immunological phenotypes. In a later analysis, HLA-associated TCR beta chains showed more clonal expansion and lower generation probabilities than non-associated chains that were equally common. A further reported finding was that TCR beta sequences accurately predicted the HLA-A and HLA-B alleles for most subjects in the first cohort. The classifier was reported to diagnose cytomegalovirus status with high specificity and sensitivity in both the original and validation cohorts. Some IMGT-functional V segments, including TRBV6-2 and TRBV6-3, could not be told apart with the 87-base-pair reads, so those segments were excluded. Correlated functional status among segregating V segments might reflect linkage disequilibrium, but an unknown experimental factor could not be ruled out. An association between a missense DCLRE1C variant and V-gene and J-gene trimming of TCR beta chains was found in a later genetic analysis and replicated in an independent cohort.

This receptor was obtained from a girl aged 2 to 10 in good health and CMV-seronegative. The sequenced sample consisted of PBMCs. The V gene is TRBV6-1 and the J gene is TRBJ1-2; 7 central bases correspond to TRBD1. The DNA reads TGTGCCAGCAGTGATACGCGGCGCGGACAGGACCCTAACTATGGCTACACCTTC. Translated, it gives CASSDTRRGQDPNYGYTF.